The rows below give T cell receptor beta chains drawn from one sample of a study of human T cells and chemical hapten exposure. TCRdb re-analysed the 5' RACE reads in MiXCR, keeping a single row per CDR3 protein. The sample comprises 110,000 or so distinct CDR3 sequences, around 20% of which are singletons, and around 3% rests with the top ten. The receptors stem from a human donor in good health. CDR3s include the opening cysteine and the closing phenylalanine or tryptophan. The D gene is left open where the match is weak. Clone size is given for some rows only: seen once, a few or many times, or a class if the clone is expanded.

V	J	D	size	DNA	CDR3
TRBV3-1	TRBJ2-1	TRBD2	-	TGTGCCAGCAGCCAAGCCAGGGCTTGGCTAGCGGGAGGACATTCTGGGAATGAGCAGTTCTTC	CASSQARAWLAGGHSGNEQFF
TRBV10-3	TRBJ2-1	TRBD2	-	TGTGCCATCTCCCCACGGACAGACCGAATAGCGGGAGCATTCAATGAGCAGTTCTTC	CAISPRTDRIAGAFNEQFF
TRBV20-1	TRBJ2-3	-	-	TGCAGTGCTAGATCTGATACTAGCACAGATACGCAGTATTTT	CSARSDTSTDTQYF
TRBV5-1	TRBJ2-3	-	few	TGCGCCACCCGCGGGGTGATGAATACGCAGTATTTT	CATRGVMNTQYF
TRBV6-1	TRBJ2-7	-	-	TGTGCCAGCACCCAAGGGAATGGACACGAGCAGTACTTC	CASTQGNGHEQYF
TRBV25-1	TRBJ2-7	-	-	TGTGCCAGCATGGGAGAATCAGGCCCCTCCTACGAGCAGTACTTC	CASMGESGPSYEQYF
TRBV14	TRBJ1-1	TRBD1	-	TGTGCCAGCACGGTTTCGGGACAGGGAATGATCACTGAAGCTTTCTTT	CASTVSGQGMITEAFF
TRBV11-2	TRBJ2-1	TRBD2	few	TGTGCCAGCAGCTCCCTCGGACTAGCGGGAGGGCCTAACTATAATGAGCAGTTCTTC	CASSSLGLAGGPNYNEQFF
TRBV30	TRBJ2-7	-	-	TGTGCCTGGAGTCCCCCAAGGACAGTCAGTGGGGGGGAGCAGTACTTC	CAWSPPRTVSGGEQYF
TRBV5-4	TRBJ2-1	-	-	TGTGCCAGCAGCTTGGCGCTGACGAATGAGCAGTTCTTC	CASSLALTNEQFF
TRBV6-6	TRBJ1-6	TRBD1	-	TGTGCCAGCAGTTACAGGGACAGGAGTAATTCACCCCTCCACTTT	CASSYRDRSNSPLHF
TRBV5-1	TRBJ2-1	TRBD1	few	TGCGCCAGCACCCAGGGGGACAATGAGCAGTTCTTC	CASTQGDNEQFF
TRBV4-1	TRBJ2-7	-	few	TGCGCCAGCAGCCCGAAAGCGGCAGGGGCTGGTGAGCAGTACTTC	CASSPKAAGAGEQYF
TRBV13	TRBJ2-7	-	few	TGTGCCAGCAGCTTAGGGGGGGAGTACGAGCAGTACTTC	CASSLGGEYEQYF
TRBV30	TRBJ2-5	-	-	TGTGCCTGGAGTGTACTGGCGGGAAGGGAAGAGACCCAGTACTTC	CAWSVLAGREETQYF
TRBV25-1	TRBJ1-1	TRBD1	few	TGTGCCAGCAAGGGTCTAGGGGGCTTCACTGAAGCTTTCTTT	CASKGLGGFTEAFF
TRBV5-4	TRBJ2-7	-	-	TGTGCCAGCAGCCGGGACAACCTCGAGCAGTACTTC	CASSRDNLEQYF
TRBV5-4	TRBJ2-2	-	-	TGTGCCAGCAGGGGATCGAACACCGGGGAGCTGTTTTTT	CASRGSNTGELFF
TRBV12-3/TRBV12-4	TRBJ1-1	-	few	TGTGCCAGCAGTTTAGGGGAAAACACTGAAGCTTTCTTT	CASSLGENTEAFF
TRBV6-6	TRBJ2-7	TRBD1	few	TGTGCCAGCAGTCACCTGATCGGGACAGGGGGCAACGAGCAGTACTTC	CASSHLIGTGGNEQYF